These T cell receptor beta chains were read from a single sample in a study of T cell responses to AZD1222 COVID-19 vaccine. This table comes from immunoSEQ multiplex PCR, and its TCRdb copy is limited to in-frame clones, with some not included. The sample comprises over 150,000 clones, 88% of which are singletons, and approximately 3.1% rests with the top ten. The input for sequencing was peripheral blood, taken on day 0 of AZD1222 vaccination. These receptors came from an adult in good health. The CDR3 runs from the conserved cysteine through the conserved F or W. A D gene is named only where the DNA matches it firmly. Some rows have no size entry. The others give once, few or many, or a class for an expanded clone.

v_call	j_call	d_call	clone_size	cdr3_aa	cdr3_nt
TRBV24-1	TRBJ2-1	-	-	CATSDNAGTAANEQFF	TGTGCCACCAGTGATAATGCCGGGACGGCCGCGAATGAGCAGTTCTTC
TRBV6-2/TRBV6-3	TRBJ2-7	-	once	CASSKTPYEQYF	TGTGCCAGCAGCAAAACCCCCTACGAGCAGTACTTC
TRBV13	TRBJ1-5	TRBD1	-	CASSWGQGGQPQHF	TGTGCCAGCAGCTGGGGACAGGGAGGTCAGCCCCAGCATTTT
TRBV28	TRBJ1-6	-	-	CASSFIGNSPLHF	TGTGCCAGCAGTTTCATCGGTAATTCACCCCTCCACTTT
TRBV11-2	TRBJ1-1	-	-	CASSQDGPLRTEAFF	TGTGCCAGCAGCCAGGACGGACCATTGCGTACTGAAGCTTTCTTT
TRBV18	TRBJ1-1	TRBD1	-	CASSRDRGQGNTEAFF	TGTGCCAGCTCCCGCGACAGGGGGCAGGGGAACACTGAAGCTTTCTTT
TRBV3-1/TRBV3-2	TRBJ2-3	-	-	CASSQVENTQYF	TGTGCCAGCAGCCAAGTCGAGAATACGCAGTATTTT
TRBV6-1	TRBJ1-2	TRBD1	-	CASSEAGQGLYGYTF	TGTGCCAGCAGTGAGGCCGGACAGGGACTCTATGGCTACACCTTC
TRBV2	TRBJ2-2	TRBD2	-	CASTGPSPGRVTGELFF	TGTGCCAGCACCGGCCCCTCGCCCGGGAGGGTCACCGGGGAGCTGTTTTTT
TRBV3-1/TRBV3-2	TRBJ2-5	-	once	CASTPETRPPETQYF	TGTGCCAGCACCCCCGAGACGCGGCCCCCGGAGACCCAGTACTTC
TRBV5-4	TRBJ2-7	-	-	CASSQDPGPISLEQYF	TGTGCCAGCAGCCAAGATCCGGGCCCCATCTCTCTCGAGCAGTACTTC
TRBV12-5	TRBJ1-5	-	-	CASGLVLRGDHNQPQHF	TGTGCTAGTGGTTTGGTACTACGAGGGGATCACAATCAGCCCCAGCATTTT
TRBV28	TRBJ1-1	-	-	CASSFGQFEAFF	TGTGCCAGCAGTTTCGGACAGTTTGAAGCTTTCTTT
TRBV5-6	TRBJ2-3	-	once	CASSTGLSTDTQYF	TGTGCCAGCAGCACCGGACTGAGCACAGATACGCAGTATTTT
TRBV18	TRBJ2-6	-	-	CASSPWGSISGANVLTF	TGTGCCAGCTCACCTTGGGGTTCAATCTCTGGGGCCAACGTCCTGACTTTC
TRBV29-1	TRBJ2-7	-	-	CSSRDGTGQYF	TGCAGCTCCCGCGACGGCACGGGGCAGTACTTC
TRBV7-2	TRBJ2-2	TRBD1	few	CASSSTGVNTGELFF	TGTGCCAGCAGCTCCACAGGGGTGAACACCGGGGAGCTGTTTTTT
TRBV19	TRBJ2-7	-	-	CASSQIQAPPHEQYF	TGTGCCAGTAGTCAGATACAGGCTCCCCCGCACGAGCAGTACTTC
TRBV3-1/TRBV3-2	TRBJ2-2	-	-	CASSQTSPLSENTGELFF	TGTGCCAGCAGCCAGACATCACCATTGAGTGAAAACACCGGGGAGCTGTTTTTT
TRBV19	TRBJ2-6	-	-	CASSRGGPGANVLTF	TGTGCCAGTAGCCGCGGAGGGCCTGGGGCCAACGTCCTGACTTTC
TRBV18	TRBJ2-3	-	-	CASSPGRGPGVDTQYF	TGTGCCAGCTCACCAGGAAGGGGACCGGGGGTAGATACGCAGTATTTT
TRBV4-3	TRBJ2-3	-	-	CASSQEFRTEDTQYF	TGCGCCAGCAGCCAAGAGTTTCGCACGGAAGATACGCAGTATTTT
TRBV6-5	TRBJ1-1	TRBD1	-	CASSWGQVTSEAFF	TGTGCCAGCAGTTGGGGACAGGTAACAAGTGAAGCTTTCTTT
TRBV5-1	TRBJ2-6	TRBD1	-	CASSAGTGGYIGVLTF	TGCGCCAGCAGCGCCGGGACAGGCGGCTATATTGGCGTCCTGACTTTC
TRBV6-1	TRBJ1-3	TRBD1	-	CASSEPGQTGNTIYF	TGTGCCAGCAGTGAACCGGGACAGACTGGAAACACCATATATTTT
TRBV6-5	TRBJ1-3	-	once	CASSYSIRDTIYF	TGTGCCAGCAGTTACTCGATCAGAGACACCATATATTTT
TRBV19	TRBJ1-5	-	-	CASSITPGGNQPQHF	TGTGCCAGTAGTATAACCCCGGGGGGCAATCAGCCCCAGCATTTT
TRBV6-5	TRBJ1-1	-	-	CASSYQKNRLNTEAFF	TGTGCCAGCAGTTACCAAAAAAACAGGCTTAACACTGAAGCTTTCTTT
TRBV6-5	TRBJ2-1	-	-	CASRSWGRRNEQFF	TGTGCCAGCAGAAGTTGGGGGCGAAGGAATGAGCAGTTCTTC
TRBV7-2	TRBJ2-4	TRBD1	-	CATAGQEIAKNIQYF	TGTGCCACGGCCGGACAGGAGATAGCCAAAAACATTCAGTACTTC
TRBV4-1	TRBJ1-2	TRBD1	few	CASSQGVGGRGYTF	TGCGCCAGCAGCCAAGGGGTAGGGGGCAGGGGCTACACCTTC
TRBV6-5	TRBJ1-3	-	-	CASSRTGATGNTIYF	TGTGCCAGCAGTCGCACCGGGGCGACTGGAAACACCATATATTTT
TRBV7-8	TRBJ1-3	-	-	CASSLRSVNRGNTIYF	TGTGCCAGCAGCTTACGGTCCGTAAACCGAGGAAACACCATATATTTT
TRBV19	TRBJ2-7	-	-	CASSDRGGSSSYEQYF	TGTGCCAGTAGTGATCGAGGGGGGTCAAGTTCCTACGAGCAGTACTTC
TRBV5-6	TRBJ2-7	-	once	CASSLVTTHEQYF	TGTGCCAGCAGCTTGGTGACAACCCACGAGCAGTACTTC